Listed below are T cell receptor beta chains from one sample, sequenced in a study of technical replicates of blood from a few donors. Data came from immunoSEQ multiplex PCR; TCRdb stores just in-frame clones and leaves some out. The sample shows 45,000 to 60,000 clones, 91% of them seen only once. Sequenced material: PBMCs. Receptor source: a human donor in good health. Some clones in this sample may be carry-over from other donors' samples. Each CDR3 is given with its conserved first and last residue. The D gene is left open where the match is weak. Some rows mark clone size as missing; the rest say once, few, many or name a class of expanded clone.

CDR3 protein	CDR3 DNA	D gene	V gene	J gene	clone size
CAIRTGGGEPDTQYF	TGTGCCATTCGCACGGGGGGAGGGGAGCCAGATACGCAGTATTTT	TRBD2	TRBV10-3	TRBJ2-3	-
CASLDVVNYGYTF	TGTGCCAGCTTAGATGTGGTTAACTATGGCTACACCTTC	-	TRBV5-8	TRBJ1-2	-
CASSSLDSYGYTF	TGTGCCAGCAGCTCTCTAGACAGCTATGGCTACACCTTC	-	TRBV13	TRBJ1-2	-
CASSPGYLSVEQYF	TGTGCCAGCAGCCCCGGGTACCTTAGCGTAGAGCAGTACTTC	-	TRBV7-2	TRBJ2-7	-
CASSIDGREGQPQHF	TGTGCCAGTAGTATAGATGGAAGGGAGGGTCAGCCCCAGCATTTT	-	TRBV19	TRBJ1-5	-
CASSLDRDRGAHEQYF	TGTGCCAGCAGCTTAGATAGGGACAGGGGGGCCCACGAGCAGTACTTC	TRBD1	TRBV7-9	TRBJ2-7	-
CASSSDNYNEQFF	TGTGCCAGCAGCTCCGACAACTACAATGAGCAGTTCTTC	-	TRBV6-5	TRBJ2-1	once
CASSGRDSRDTQYF	TGTGCCAGCAGCGGCCGGGACTCCCGGGATACGCAGTATTTT	-	TRBV9	TRBJ2-3	-
CASRSGTSGHTGELFF	TGCGCCAGCAGGTCCGGGACTAGCGGGCACACCGGGGAGCTGTTTTTT	TRBD2	TRBV5-1	TRBJ2-2	-
CASSWGGSKETQYF	TGTGCCAGCAGTTGGGGGGGAAGTAAGGAGACCCAGTACTTC	TRBD2	TRBV27	TRBJ2-5	once
CASSSVQETQYF	TGTGCCAGCAGTTCCGTACAAGAGACCCAGTACTTC	-	TRBV6-5	TRBJ2-5	-
CASSFPGTATNEKLFF	TGTGCCAGCAGTTTTCCCGGGACTGCAACTAATGAAAAACTGTTTTTT	-	TRBV28	TRBJ1-4	-
CASSQREGSLVEQYF	TGCGCCAGCAGCCAGAGGGAGGGGAGTCTGGTCGAGCAGTACTTC	TRBD2	TRBV4-1	TRBJ2-7	-
CASSLRKRQGAQETQYF	TGTGCCAGCAGCCTTAGGAAGCGACAGGGGGCCCAAGAGACCCAGTACTTC	TRBD1	TRBV13	TRBJ2-5	-
CASSLGQGAEIATDTQYF	TGCGCCAGCAGCCTCGGACAGGGGGCAGAAATCGCCACAGATACGCAGTATTTT	TRBD1	TRBV4-1	TRBJ2-3	-
CASSPGLAGAVNEQFF	TGTGCCAGCAGCCCGGGACTAGCGGGAGCCGTCAATGAGCAGTTCTTC	TRBD2	TRBV13	TRBJ2-1	-
CASSRSPTSYNEQFF	TGTGCCAGCAGCCGTTCCCCGACTAGTTACAATGAGCAGTTCTTC	-	TRBV5-4	TRBJ2-1	-
CASSAGTSYYNEQFF	TGTGCCAGCTCTGCCGGGACTAGCTACTACAATGAGCAGTTCTTC	TRBD2	TRBV19	TRBJ2-1	-
CASSLAGQGRTGELFF	TGTGCCAGCAGCTTAGCGGGACAGGGGAGGACCGGGGAGCTGTTTTTT	TRBD1	TRBV7-2	TRBJ2-2	-
CASSYNRDYEQYF	TGTGCCAGCAGCTACAACAGGGATTACGAGCAGTACTTC	-	TRBV7-9	TRBJ2-7	-
CASHWGGPYTGELFF	TGTGCCAGTCATTGGGGGGGGCCCTACACCGGGGAGCTGTTTTTT	-	TRBV27	TRBJ2-2	-
CAWAGQMNTEAFF	TGTGCCTGGGCCGGACAGATGAACACTGAAGCTTTCTTT	-	TRBV30	TRBJ1-1	few
CASSDRGLGYGYTF	TGTGCCAGCTCGGACAGGGGACTTGGCTATGGCTACACCTTC	TRBD1	TRBV6-5	TRBJ1-2	few
CASSLDRGGQPQHF	TGTGCCAGCAGTCTAGACAGGGGCGGCCAGCCCCAGCATTTT	TRBD1	TRBV2	TRBJ1-5	-
CSVVYPGPAADTQYF	TGCAGCGTTGTTTACCCGGGTCCTGCTGCAGATACGCAGTATTTT	-	TRBV29-1	TRBJ2-3	-
CASSFTGLPQETQYF	TGCGCCAGCAGCTTTACGGGACTACCCCAAGAGACCCAGTACTTC	TRBD2	TRBV5-1	TRBJ2-5	-
CASSTLTGTGNTEAFF	TGTGCCAGCAGCACACTGACAGGGACCGGGAACACTGAAGCTTTCTTT	TRBD1	TRBV11-1	TRBJ1-1	-
CASSADRGENYGYTF	TGTGCCAGCAGCGCAGACAGGGGAGAAAACTATGGCTACACCTTC	TRBD1	TRBV2	TRBJ1-2	-
CASAGTGVNTGELFF	TGTGCCAGCGCCGGGACAGGGGTTAACACCGGGGAGCTGTTTTTT	TRBD1	TRBV19	TRBJ2-2	-
CASSYGTGTYNSPLHF	TGTGCCAGCAGTTACGGGACAGGGACCTATAATTCACCCCTCCACTTT	TRBD1	TRBV6-5	TRBJ1-6	-
CASSAPGNTEAFF	TGTGCCAGCAGTGCCCCAGGGAACACTGAAGCTTTCTTT	-	TRBV6-6	TRBJ1-1	-
CASSQGLAGVGEQFF	TGCGCCAGCAGCCAAGGACTAGCGGGAGTGGGTGAGCAGTTCTTC	TRBD2	TRBV4-3	TRBJ2-1	-
CASSARGMGAGEQYF	TGTGCCAGCAGCGCCCGCGGAATGGGAGCGGGCGAGCAGTACTTC	-	TRBV11-2	TRBJ2-7	-
CASSRTGNNSPLHF	TGTGCCAGCAGCAGGACTGGGAATAATTCACCCCTCCACTTT	-	TRBV2	TRBJ1-6	-
CASSRPRGMSYGYTF	TGTGCCAGCAGCAGGCCCCGAGGGATGAGCTATGGCTACACCTTC	-	TRBV7-2	TRBJ1-2	-
CASSIQVGQPQHF	TGTGCCAGTAGTATACAGGTGGGTCAGCCCCAGCATTTT	-	TRBV19	TRBJ1-5	-
CASSFTRGETQYF	TGCGCCAGCAGCTTCACTAGGGGGGAGACCCAGTACTTC	-	TRBV4-3	TRBJ2-5	-
CASIRRDRGEQYF	TGTGCCAGCATTCGGAGGGACAGAGGCGAGCAGTACTTC	-	TRBV2	TRBJ2-7	-
CASSRISLGLQETQYF	TGTGCCAGCAGCCGCATATCTTTGGGGCTCCAAGAGACCCAGTACTTC	-	TRBV14	TRBJ2-5	few
CASSLTSGRADTQYF	TGCGCCAGCAGCCTGACTAGCGGGAGGGCAGATACGCAGTATTTT	TRBD2	TRBV5-1	TRBJ2-3	-
CASSVGGARRVNEQYF	TGTGCCAGCAGTGTAGGTGGCGCCCGTCGGGTTAACGAGCAGTACTTC	-	TRBV5-4	TRBJ2-7	-
CASSQYWTEQNTEAFF	TGTGCCAGCAGCCAGTACTGGACAGAGCAGAACACTGAAGCTTTCTTT	-	TRBV4-2	TRBJ1-1	-
CASRPGQPYGYTF	TGCGCCAGCAGGCCTGGACAGCCCTATGGCTACACCTTC	-	TRBV4-1	TRBJ1-2	-
CASTKRYQETQYF	TGTGCCAGCACCAAGCGGTACCAAGAGACCCAGTACTTC	-	TRBV9	TRBJ2-5	-
CSARTSGAYNEQFF	TGCAGCGCGAGAACTAGCGGGGCCTACAATGAGCAGTTCTTC	TRBD2	TRBV29-1	TRBJ2-1	-
CASSGQVSSGNTIYF	TGTGCCAGCAGTGGACAGGTTAGCTCTGGAAACACCATATATTTT	-	TRBV25-1	TRBJ1-3	-
CASSNTPGIYGYTF	TGCGCCAGCAGCAACACCCCAGGGATCTATGGCTACACCTTC	-	TRBV5-1	TRBJ1-2	-
CASSSIPGTLSGYTF	TGTGCCAGCAGCTCAATTCCCGGGACTCTTTCTGGCTACACCTTC	-	TRBV7-3	TRBJ1-2	-
CASSLTGGSYEQYF	TGTGCCAGCAGCTTGACAGGGGGGTCCTACGAGCAGTACTTC	TRBD1	TRBV7-9	TRBJ2-7	-
CASTGTSSSYEQYF	TGCGCCAGCACCGGGACTTCAAGCTCCTACGAGCAGTACTTC	-	TRBV5-1	TRBJ2-7	-
CASSYARDRGYEQYF	TGTGCCAGCAGCTACGCTCGGGACAGGGGTTACGAGCAGTACTTC	TRBD1	TRBV11-2	TRBJ2-7	-
CASSVWTGVDSNQPQHF	TGTGCCAGCAGTGTCTGGACAGGGGTCGATAGCAATCAGCCCCAGCATTTT	TRBD1	TRBV6-1	TRBJ1-5	-
CASSRRTSGGSNEQFF	TGTGCCAGTAGTAGGAGGACTAGCGGGGGCTCCAATGAGCAGTTCTTC	TRBD2	TRBV19	TRBJ2-1	-
CASSFREGTEAFF	TGTGCCAGCAGCTTCCGTGAGGGAACTGAAGCTTTCTTT	-	TRBV7-9	TRBJ1-1	-
CASSLGPTWEQYF	TGTGCCAGCAGCTTGGGACCGACTTGGGAGCAGTACTTC	-	TRBV5-5	TRBJ2-7	-
CASRQGTGNQPQHF	TGTGCCAGCAGACAAGGGACAGGCAATCAGCCCCAGCATTTT	TRBD1	TRBV7-2	TRBJ1-5	once
CASSEALWGRESPLHF	TGTGCCAGCAGTGAAGCGCTTTGGGGGCGAGAGTCACCCCTCCACTTT	-	TRBV2	TRBJ1-6	-